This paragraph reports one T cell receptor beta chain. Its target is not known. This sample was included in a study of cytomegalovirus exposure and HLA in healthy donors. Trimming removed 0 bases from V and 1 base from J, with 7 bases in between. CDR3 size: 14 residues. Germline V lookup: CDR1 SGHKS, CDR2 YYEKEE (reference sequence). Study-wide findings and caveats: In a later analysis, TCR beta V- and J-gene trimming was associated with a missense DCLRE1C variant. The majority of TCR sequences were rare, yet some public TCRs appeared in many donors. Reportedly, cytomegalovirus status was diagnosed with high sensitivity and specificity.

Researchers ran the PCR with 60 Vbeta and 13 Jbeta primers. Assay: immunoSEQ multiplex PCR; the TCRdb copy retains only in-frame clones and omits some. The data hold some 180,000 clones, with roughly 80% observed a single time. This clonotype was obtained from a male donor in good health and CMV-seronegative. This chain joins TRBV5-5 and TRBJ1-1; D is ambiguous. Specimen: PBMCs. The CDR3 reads CASSLVRSNTEAFF. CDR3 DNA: TGTGCCAGCAGCTTGGTCCGGTCGAACACTGAAGCTTTCTTT.